Below are 9 T cell receptor beta chains sequenced from a single sample in a study of T-cell reconstitution after alpha-beta-depleted transplantation in children. Unique molecular identifiers were incorporated when the TCRbeta library was constructed. TCRdb reprocessed the PCR reads via MiXCR and lists one record per CDR3 protein. This sample carries about 340,000 distinct CDR3 sequences, 10% to 15% of them seen once, and the ten largest clones take 4.3%. The input for sequencing was PBMCs, taken from the stem cell graft. The receptor source for this set is a human donor who donated a stem cell graft to a child with Fanconi anemia.

This clonotype was found a few times. DNA for the CDR3: TGTGCCAGCAGCGCACCGACAGGAGCAGTCACTGAAGCTTTCTTT. This gives the protein CASSAPTGAVTEAFF. The chain joins TRBV9 to TRBJ1-1; perhaps TRBD1 as D (6 bases). In germline, CDR1 is SGDLS, CDR2 YYNGEE. V lost 3 bases and J lost 4, with 16 bases in between. This CDR3 is 15 amino acids long.

This clonotype was picked up many times. The chain has TRBV6-5 and TRBJ2-5; D call uncertain. Germline V gene lookup returns CDR1 MNHEY and CDR2 SVGAGI. The CDR3 loop spans 14 amino acids. V shed 0 bases and J shed 0 bases, with 5 bases lying between them. The CDR3 DNA follows: TGTGCCAGCAGTTACTCGAAGTACCAAGAGACCCAGTACTTC. As protein: CASSYSKYQETQYF.

This clonotype has more than one count but fewer than ten. V is TRBV15 and J is TRBJ2-3; 10 nucleotides agree with TRBD2. CDR3 size: 18 residues. Germline values: CDR1 LNHNV, CDR2 YYDKDF (reference sequence). Trimming removed 5 bases from V and 0 bases from J; junction bases left unmatched: 11. CDR3 DNA sequence: TGTGCCACCAGCGGGTGGCCTAGCGGGGGCCTAAGCACAGATACGCAGTATTTT. Its translation is CATSGWPSGGLSTDTQYF.

This clonotype showed up just a few times. CDR3 in DNA: TGTGCCAGCAGCCGACAGTCACGCAATCAGCCCCAGCATTTT. Protein: CASSRQSRNQPQHF. This chain links TRBV6-2 or TRBV6-3 with TRBJ1-5; possibly TRBD1 for D (5 bases). Germline V lookup: CDR1 MNHEY, CDR2 SVGEGT. Trimming removed 6 bases from V and 2 bases from J, with 11 bases in between. The CDR3 is 14 amino acids.

This clonotype was seen a handful of times. CDR3 protein: CASSLAGLGVETQYF. CDR3 nucleotides: TGTGCCAGCAGCTTAGCTGGTCTGGGGGTAGAGACCCAGTACTTC. The rearrangement joins TRBV7-9 to TRBJ2-5; D may match TRBD1 or TRBD2 (5 bases each). Deletions cut 0 bases from V and 4 bases from J, with 12 bases between. Germline assignment: CDR1 SEHNR and CDR2 FQNEAQ (reference sequence). The CDR3 spans 15 residues.

This chain joins TRBV20-1 and TRBJ1-2; no clear D. The V gene lost 5 bases and the J gene lost 4 bases, with 14 bases spanning the gap. The CDR3 covers 13 residues. Germline lookup yields CDR1 DFQATT and CDR2 SNEGSKA (reference sequence). CDR3 amino acids: CSAPRAGIYGYTF. CDR3 DNA: TGCAGTGCTCCCCGTGCCGGCATCTATGGCTACACCTTC.

This chain uses TRBV5-1 with TRBJ2-3, with a weak D call TRBD1 (5 bases). Trimming left V 0 bases short and J 7 bases short, with 12 bases between. This CDR3 is 14 amino acids long. Germline values: CDR1 SGHRS, CDR2 YFSETQ. The CDR3 protein is CASSLDQGTYTQYF. The CDR3 coding sequence is TGCGCCAGCAGCTTGGACCAGGGAACATATACGCAGTATTTT.

This clonotype appeared many times. The chain combines TRBV27 with TRBJ1-6; no firm D call. The CDR3 length is 15 residues. Trimming took off 6 bases at V and 0 bases at J, with 9 bases between the two ends. Germline assignment: CDR1 MNHEY and CDR2 SMNVEV (reference sequence). CDR3 sequence (DNA): TGTGCCAGCAGCCCCGGGAGCTCCTATAATTCACCCCTCCACTTT. Translated, it gives CASSPGSSYNSPLHF.

In DNA form, the CDR3 reads TGTGCCAGCAGCTTAAGGCACGGGAACACTGAAGCTTTCTTT. It specifies CASSLRHGNTEAFF. The chain uses TRBV5-5 and TRBJ1-1; the D is unclear. The CDR3 consists of 14 residues. Germline V gene data show CDR1 as SGHKS and CDR2 as YYEKEE (reference sequence). V was clipped by 2 bases and J by 1 base, with 9 bases between them.